A selection of T cell receptor beta chains follows, all from one sample in a study of T cell repertoires in cytomegalovirus infection. TCRdb recomputed calls from the reads with MiXCR, one row per CDR3 protein. Of roughly 570,000 distinct CDR3 sequences detected, 40% appear once; the ten largest clones hold 48%. Their cognate antigens are unknown. This sample comprised cultured PBMCs, obtained from culture after CMV antigen stimulation. The receptor source for this set is a human donor in good health (CMV status not recorded). Some clones in this sample may be carry-over from other donors' samples. The CDR3 runs from the conserved cysteine through the conserved F or W. Each record gives: J gene, D gene, clone size, V gene, CDR3 DNA, CDR3 protein. D genes are given only for firm matches. Clone size is given for some rows only: seen once, a few or many times, or a class if the clone is expanded.

TRBJ2-1 TRBD2 few TRBV7-2 TGTGCCAGCAGCTTAACGCGGGAGCCACCTGAGCAGTTCTTC CASSLTREPPEQFF
TRBJ2-1 TRBD2 . TRBV2 TGTGCCAGAGCCCTCACTAGCGGACGTGCCTACAATGAGCAGTTCTTC CARALTSGRAYNEQFF
TRBJ2-1 . many TRBV11-3 TGTGCCAGCAGCTTAGCGGCAGGTGAGCAGTTCTTC CASSLAAGEQFF
TRBJ2-3 . . TRBV7-4 TGTGCCAGCAGCTTGTTGGCCGACACCCGCACAGATACGCAGTATTTT CASSLLADTRTDTQYF
TRBJ2-4 . . TRBV29-1 TGCAGCGTTGAAGATTGGAGGACACCTAACATTCAGTACTTC CSVEDWRTPNIQYF
TRBJ2-7 TRBD1 . TRBV11-2 TGTGCCAGCAGCTCCGGGACAGGGGGCCACTACGAGCAGTACTTC CASSSGTGGHYEQYF
TRBJ1-2 . few TRBV7-9 TGTGCCAGCAGCTTAAACCTCGCCTATGGCTACACCTTC CASSLNLAYGYTF
TRBJ2-2 TRBD2 . TRBV7-8 TGTGCCAGCAGCTTAGCGGGAGGGCCCACCGGGGAGCTGTTTTTT CASSLAGGPTGELFF
TRBJ2-7 . . TRBV10-3 TGTGCCACCTCGGCCCCCCCCTCCTACGAGCAGTACTTC CATSAPPSYEQYF
TRBJ2-7 TRBD2 . TRBV6-5 TGTGCCAGCAGCAGCGGACTAGCGGTTGGGTACGAGCAGTACTTC CASSSGLAVGYEQYF
TRBJ2-2 . few TRBV28 TGTGCCAGCAGTTTACCGGGAAACACCGGGGAGCTGTTTTTT CASSLPGNTGELFF
TRBJ2-3 TRBD1 many TRBV7-2 TGTGCCAGCAGCTTAAGGCAGGGGGTTCGCACAGATACGCAGTATTTT CASSLRQGVRTDTQYF